The text below deals with one TCR beta chain. Its target is unknown. Treatment: roughly 18 received Ad26.COV2.S at low or high dose, single or two shots; 5 received placebo; per-sample allocation not given. Material that was analyzed had been drawn on day 63 after the first vaccine or placebo injection. The donor's status was that of an adult aged 18-55 years in Boston. The source of the sample is a study of Ad26.COV2.S vaccination and SARS-CoV-2 variants. Study at large: Administration of Ad26.COV2.S was intramuscular, either once or twice 56 days apart.

The method was immunoSEQ multiplex PCR; TCRdb's version includes in-frame clones alone and lacks a portion of them. The sample includes 360,000 or so clones, 87% of them seen just once. From germline, CDR1 is SGDLS and CDR2 YYNGEE. Trimming removed 4 bases at V and 3 bases at J, with 17 bases between. The CDR3 length is 15 residues. Study results and limitations: Spike-specific TCR breadth in vaccine recipients exceeded that seen in placebo recipients.

The clonotype originates from a person aged 18-60 years who received the Ad26.COV2.S COVID-19 vaccine or a placebo. The material sequenced was peripheral blood, taken in a trial of Ad26.COV2.S vaccine versus placebo. The V gene is TRBV9, the J gene TRBJ2-7; perhaps TRBD1 as D (5 bases). CDR3 sequence (DNA): TGTGCCAGCAGCCCCCAAGACAGCCAGAACTACGAGCAGTACTTC. Amino acid sequence: CASSPQDSQNYEQYF.